Shown below are 23 T cell receptor beta chains from a single sample sequenced in a study of blood T cell repertoires in COVID-19. The assay was immunoSEQ multiplex PCR, and TCRdb's table has in-frame clones only and misses some. The data contain fewer than 250,000 clones, about 88% of them singletons. The specimen was peripheral blood. The receptors come from a man between 25 and 39 years old with acute or convalescent COVID-19.

The rearrangement joins TRBV19 to TRBJ1-1; D remains ambiguous. CDR1 and CDR2 from the germline V gene are LNHDA and SQIVND (reference sequence). Trimming shortened V by 5 bases and J by 0 bases, and 7 bases separated the two germline ends. The CDR3 has 13 residues. This chain's CDR3 is CASSAQVNTEAFF. DNA for the CDR3: TGTGCCAGTAGTGCCCAGGTGAACACTGAAGCTTTCTTT.

This chain connects TRBV19 to TRBJ1-1; D unclear. The ends were cut back, 4 bases at V and 0 bases at J, with 9 bases in the middle. The CDR3 extends over 14 amino acids. Germline V CDR1 and CDR2: LNHDA, SQIVND (reference sequence). CDR3 nucleotide sequence: TGTGCCAGTAGTACTCCCGGTCTGAACACTGAAGCTTTCTTT. As protein: CASSTPGLNTEAFF.

V gene TRBV10-3 combines with J gene TRBJ1-1, with a tentative D call TRBD1 (5 bases). Germline loops: CDR1 ENHRY, CDR2 SYGVKD. The CDR3 length is 13 residues. V lost 4 bases and J lost 4, with 10 bases in between. CDR3 protein: CAISAGGTTEAFF. CDR3 DNA sequence: TGTGCCATCAGTGCCGGGGGGACCACTGAAGCTTTCTTT.

The chain couples TRBV5-4 to TRBJ2-5, with D maybe TRBD2 (5 bases). V was clipped by 1 base and J by 5 bases, with 9 bases between them. The germline V gene encodes CDR1 SGHNT and CDR2 YYREEE (reference sequence). This CDR3 has 13 amino acids. CDR3 DNA sequence: TGTGCCAGCAGCTTGCAGAGAGGGGAGACCCAGTACTTC. It translates to CASSLQRGETQYF.

The chain uses TRBV11-2 and TRBJ1-5, with D possibly TRBD1 on 5 matching bases. Trimming took 2 bases from V and 9 from J, leaving 14 bases between them. The germline CDR1 and CDR2 sequences are SGHAT and FQNNGV. The length of the CDR3 is 14 residues. The DNA of the CDR3 is TGTGCCAGCAGCTTATCTGGGGCCTCAGGGCCCCAGCATTTT. Translation: CASSLSGASGPQHF.

V gene TRBV3-1 (or the pseudogene TRBV3-2) combines with J gene TRBJ2-3; tentatively, D is TRBD2 (6 bases). V was clipped by 1 base and J by 9 bases, with 23 bases between them. The CDR3 has 17 amino acids. The germline gives CDR1 LGHDT, CDR2 YNNKEL (reference sequence). The CDR3 DNA sequence: TGTGCCAGCAGCCAAGTGGAGGAAGTGGGGGGAGCTCAGACGCAGTATTTT. It codes for CASSQVEEVGGAQTQYF.

CDR3 residues: CAWSVTPNYGYTF. The CDR3 region has the DNA TGTGCCTGGAGTGTTACTCCTAACTATGGCTACACCTTC. This chain uses TRBV30 with TRBJ1-2; unclear D gene. The germline V and J ends were trimmed by 0 bases and 0 bases, with 5 bases remaining between them. Germline-derived CDR1 and CDR2 are GTSNPN and SVGIG (reference sequence). This CDR3 has 13 residues.

This sequence joins TRBV6-6 and TRBJ1-2; D might be TRBD1 (5 bases). The CDR3 is 15 residues long. From germline, CDR1 is MNHNY and CDR2 SVGAGI (reference sequence). Trimming took 5 bases from V and 4 from J, leaving 17 bases between them. In DNA form, the CDR3 reads TGTGCCAGCAGTCCCGACAGACCATCGATCTATGGCTACACCTTC. Its translation: CASSPDRPSIYGYTF.

The J gene is TRBJ2-2, the V gene TRBV28, with D perhaps matching TRBD2 (6 bases). The ends were cut back, 6 bases at V and 4 bases at J, with 15 bases in the middle. Germline CDR1 is MDHEN and CDR2 is SYDVKM. There are 15 residues in the CDR3. CDR3 bases: TGTGCCAGCAGGGAAGGAGGGCCCTTCACCGGGGAGCTGTTTTTT. This translates into CASREGGPFTGELFF.

The J gene is TRBJ2-1, the V gene TRBV18; 7 nucleotides align to TRBD2. With 2 bases clipped from V and 7 bases from J, the junction kept 8 bases outside the gene matches. The CDR3 loop spans 15 amino acids. Germline CDR1 reads KGHSH; CDR2 reads LQKENI. CDR3 amino acids: CASSPIGRGVNEQFF. CDR3 bases: TGTGCCAGCTCACCAATAGGGAGGGGAGTTAATGAGCAGTTCTTC.

The rearrangement joins TRBV19 to TRBJ2-1; 7 bases are shared with TRBD2. Trimming took 4 bases from V and 3 from J; bases not matched to a gene: 0. This CDR3 has 13 amino acids. Germline V CDR1 and CDR2: LNHDA, SQIVND (reference sequence). In nucleotides, the CDR3 is TGTGCCAGTAGTAGCGGGAGCTACAATGAGCAGTTCTTC. Translated, it gives CASSSGSYNEQFF.

V usage is TRBV3-1 (or the pseudogene TRBV3-2) and J usage is TRBJ2-5; possible D gene TRBD2, 7 bases. This CDR3 is 15 amino acids long. Between the trimmed V and J ends, which lost 4 bases and 4 bases, there was a span of 16 bases. Germline V gene lookup returns CDR1 LGHDT and CDR2 YNNKEL (reference sequence). CDR3 sequence reads: CASSPLRGGAETQYF. CDR3 DNA sequence: TGTGCCAGCAGCCCCCTAAGAGGGGGGGCAGAGACCCAGTACTTC.

Comment on this clone: Sequence at one end of the junction differs from germline and may be a read error. This rearrangement joins TRBV6-1 to TRBJ2-3, with TRBD1 as a possible D gene (5 bases). Germline CDR1 and CDR2: MNHNS and SASEGT. The CDR3 spans 10 residues. CDR3 region: CASSEGGRDF. DNA of the CDR3: TGTGCCAGCAGTGAAGGTGGCAGGGATTTT.

This chain uses TRBV19 with TRBJ1-5, with a possible D match to TRBD1 (5 bases). Trimming removed 5 bases from V and 3 bases from J, with 20 bases in between. CDR3 length equals 17 residues. CDR1 is LNHDA and CDR2 is SQIVND in the germline V gene (reference sequence). CDR3 in amino acids: CASSFGRWDGINQPQHF. The CDR3 coding sequence is TGTGCCAGTAGTTTTGGGAGGTGGGACGGCATCAATCAGCCCCAGCATTTT.

The chain couples TRBV7-9 to TRBJ2-7; 7 bases fit TRBD1. V was pared by 4 bases and J by 2 bases, with 5 bases of the junction left unmatched. The germline V gene has CDR1 SEHNR and CDR2 FQNEAQ (reference sequence). The CDR3 covers 14 residues. The CDR3 loop is CASSSRQGPYEQYF. The CDR3, as DNA: TGTGCCAGCAGCTCCCGACAGGGTCCCTACGAGCAGTACTTC.

In its sample, this clone was seen once. The chain is built from TRBV30 and TRBJ2-3, with D uncertain. CDR1 is GTSNPN, CDR2 SVGIG, per germline (reference sequence). Trimming removed 2 bases from V and 3 bases from J, with 3 bases in between. The CDR3 loop spans 11 amino acids. The CDR3, as DNA: TGTGCCTGGAGTACAACAGATACGCAGTATTTT. Its protein is CAWSTTDTQYF.

This chain connects TRBV28 to TRBJ1-2; D might be TRBD1 (6 bases). V shed 2 bases and J shed 4 bases, with 11 bases lying between them. The length of the CDR3 is 14 residues. Germline CDR1 and CDR2: MDHEN and SYDVKM. This chain's CDR3 is CASSLAEGVYGYTF. The DNA of the CDR3 is TGTGCCAGCAGTTTAGCTGAGGGGGTCTATGGCTACACCTTC.

The CDR3 region is CASSPPAGGMETQYF. CDR3 DNA sequence: TGTGCCAGCAGCCCACCGGCGGGAGGAATGGAGACCCAGTACTTC. This chain uses TRBV3-1 (or the pseudogene TRBV3-2) with TRBJ2-5; 8 bases are a match to TRBD2. Germline CDR1 reads LGHDT; CDR2 reads YNNKEL (reference sequence). Trimming cost V 4 bases and J 5 bases; bases outside gene matches: 9. The CDR3 contains 15 residues.

The rearrangement links TRBV5-1 to TRBJ2-5, with D perhaps matching TRBD2 (6 bases). Germline CDR1 is SGHRS and CDR2 is YFSETQ. V was trimmed by 0 bases and J by 5 bases, leaving 14 bases between them. The CDR3 runs 15 residues. The CDR3 spells CASSLARDWGETQYF. The CDR3 nucleotides are TGCGCCAGCAGCTTGGCCAGGGACTGGGGCGAGACCCAGTACTTC.

This clone was seen only once. The chain employs TRBV29-1 and TRBJ1-1; 7 positions match TRBD1. The germline gives CDR1 SQVTM, CDR2 ANQGSEA. After removal of 6 bases from V and 7 bases from J, the junction contained 14 bases not matched to a gene. This CDR3 is built from 14 residues. The CDR3 DNA reads as TGCAGCGTCGAGATCCGGGACAGTGAAGTTGAAGCTTTCTTT. Translated: CSVEIRDSEVEAFF. Full variable domain (rest looked up from reference TRBV29-1 and TRBJ1-1): SAVISQKPSRDICQRGTSLTIQCQVDSQVTMMFWYRQQPGQSLTLIATANQGSEATYESGFVIDKFPISRPNLTFSTLTVSNMSPEDSSIYLCSVEIRDSEVEAFFGQGTRLTVV.

V is TRBV5-1 and J is TRBJ2-2, with TRBD2 matching over 15 bases. The germline gives CDR1 SGHRS, CDR2 YFSETQ. The CDR3 covers 21 residues. V was pared by 4 bases and J by 0 bases, with 13 bases of the junction left unmatched. The CDR3 coding sequence is TGCGCCAGCAGCCCCCAGGGACTAGCGGGAGGCACAGCAGCGAACACCGGGGAGCTGTTTTTT. Its translation: CASSPQGLAGGTAANTGELFF.

The chain carries TRBV4-1 and TRBJ1-5, with unresolved D. V was pared by 0 bases and J by 0 bases, with 12 bases between. The CDR3 length is 17 residues. CDR1 and CDR2 from the germline V gene are MGHRA and YSYEKL. Here the CDR3 reads CASSQDLVAYSNQPQHF. For the CDR3, the DNA is TGCGCCAGCAGCCAAGATTTGGTGGCATATAGCAATCAGCCCCAGCATTTT.

The chain links TRBV7-2 to TRBJ1-1; 11 bases agree with TRBD1. The CDR3 consists of 15 residues. J gave up 4 bases and V 5 bases, and 6 bases lay outside the gene matches. The germline V gene encodes CDR1 SGHTA and CDR2 FQGNSA. CDR3 protein: CASSRPGTGGTEAFF. The CDR3 region has the DNA TGTGCCAGCAGCCGTCCCGGGACAGGGGGCACTGAAGCTTTCTTT.